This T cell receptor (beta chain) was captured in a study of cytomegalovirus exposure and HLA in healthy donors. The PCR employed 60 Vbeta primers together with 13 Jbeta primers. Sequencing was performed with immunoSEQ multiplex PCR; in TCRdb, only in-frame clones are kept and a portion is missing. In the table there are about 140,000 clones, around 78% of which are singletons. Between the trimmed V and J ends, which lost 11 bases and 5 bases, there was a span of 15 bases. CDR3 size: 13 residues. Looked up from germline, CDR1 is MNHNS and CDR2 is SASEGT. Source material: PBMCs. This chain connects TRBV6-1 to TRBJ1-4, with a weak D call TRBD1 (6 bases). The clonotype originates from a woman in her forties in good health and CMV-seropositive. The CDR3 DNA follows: TGTGCCGGTCAACAGGGCCCCAATGAAAAACTGTTTTTT. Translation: CAGQQGPNEKLFF.